The subject of this entry is one T cell receptor beta chain. Its specificity is not known. Clones were sequenced by immunoSEQ multiplex PCR, and TCRdb holds only the in-frame ones, with some missing. The data contain roughly 11,000 clones, almost 85% of them singletons. This specimen belongs to a study of PD-1 blockade in classical Hodgkin lymphoma. Findings of the study overall: Patients newly diagnosed and complete responders had comparable baseline diversity. Newly diagnosed patients had baseline TCR diversity that was reportedly lower than that of healthy donors. While CD8+ TCR diversity did not rise significantly by C4D1, CD4+ TCR diversity did.

Relapse after autologous stem cell transplantation occurred in every patient, and brentuximab vedotin exposure varied. Magnetic negative selection of thawed PBMCs yielded the CD8+ T cells. Complete response, partial response or progressive disease made up the best responses. V was clipped by 6 bases and J by 5 bases, with 17 bases between them. The length of the CDR3 is 15 residues. Germline CDR1 and CDR2: LNHDA and SQIVND (reference sequence). Sequencing was performed on CD8+ T cells from blood, taken at baseline. This TCR was recovered from a human donor with classical Hodgkin lymphoma. This chain joins TRBV19 and TRBJ2-1, with D perhaps TRBD2 (6 bases). The CDR3 here is CASRTGTRGHNEQFF. In nucleotides, the CDR3 is TGTGCCAGTAGGACCGGGACTCGAGGCCACAATGAGCAGTTCTTC.